This TCR beta chain was sequenced for a study of T-cell reconstitution after alpha-beta-depleted transplantation in children. Study conclusions and caveats: In some patients, recipient T cells and intrathymic progenitors surviving conditioning explained high day-60 diversity. Once a year had passed after transplant, T-cell counts and diversity came mostly from newly produced T cells.

As it was prepared, the TCRbeta library received unique molecular identifiers. TCRdb re-called the PCR reads through MiXCR, storing one row per CDR3 protein. Of 600,000 to 700,000 distinct CDR3 sequences listed, around 14% are singletons. The table lists this clonotype with many counts. Its antigen is not identified. In germline, CDR1 is SGHRS, CDR2 YFSETQ. The V and J ends lost 4 bases and 0 bases respectively, with 28 bases between them. The CDR3 is 20 residues long. This TCR came from a girl aged 2 to 9 with congenital amegakaryocytic thrombocytopenia, due to receive a stem cell transplant. Sequenced here: PBMCs, sampled before TCRalphabeta/CD19-depleted stem cell transplant. The chain has TRBV5-1 and TRBJ1-1; maybe TRBD1 (5 bases). As DNA, the CDR3 is TGCGCCAGCAGCGGCGGGACTGAAGTTCCCCCTTTTTACGTGAACACTGAAGCTTTCTTT. It is translated as CASSGGTEVPPFYVNTEAFF. The full variable domain, rest sourced from reference TRBV5-1 and TRBJ1-1, is KAGVTQTPRYLIKTRGQQVTLSCSPISGHRSVSWYQQTPGQGLQFLFEYFSETQRNKGNFPGRFSGRQFSNSRSEMNVSTLELGDSALYLCASSGGTEVPPFYVNTEAFFGQGTRLTVV.